This TCR beta chain is from a study of blood T cells in healthy people across ages. Through a sample-barcoded 5' primer and a J-beta primer mix, a second PCR was run for roughly 6 to 11 cycles. TCRdb recomputed calls from the 5' RACE reads with MiXCR, one row per CDR3 protein. This table holds approximately 800,000 distinct CDR3 sequences, 50% to 65% found once. The CDR3 extends over 14 amino acids. Per germline, CDR1 SGHTA and CDR2 FQGNSA. The trim removed 1 base at V and 6 bases at J, leaving 1 base unmatched. Drawing of peripheral blood yielded 8.5 to 10 milliliters from each donor. Total RNA amounts of at least 5 micrograms were extracted per sample.

V usage is TRBV7-2 and J usage is TRBJ2-2; 8 bases are a match to TRBD1. The specimen was blood. This sequence originates from a man at least 80 years old in good health. CDR3 sequence: CASSLGTGPGELFF. The DNA for the CDR3 is TGTGCCAGCAGCTTAGGGACAGGGCCCGGGGAGCTGTTTTTT.